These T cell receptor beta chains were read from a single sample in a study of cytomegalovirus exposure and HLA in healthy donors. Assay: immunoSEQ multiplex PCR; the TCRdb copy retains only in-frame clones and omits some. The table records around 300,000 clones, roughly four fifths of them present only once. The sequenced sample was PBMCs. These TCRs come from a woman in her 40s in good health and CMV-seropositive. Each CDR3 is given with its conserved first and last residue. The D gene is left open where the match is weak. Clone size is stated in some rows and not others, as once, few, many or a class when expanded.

cdr3_nt: TGTGCCAGTAGGTCCCTCCGGGCCGGGGCAGATACGCAGTATTTT
cdr3_aa: CASRSLRAGADTQYF
v_call: TRBV19
j_call: TRBJ2-3
d_call: NA
clone_size: NA

cdr3_nt: TGTGCCAGCAGTGGGGACAGTCAAAACTATGGCTACACCTTC
cdr3_aa: CASSGDSQNYGYTF
v_call: TRBV2
j_call: TRBJ1-2
d_call: TRBD1
clone_size: NA

cdr3_nt: TGTGCCAGCAGCCATCAGGGGGAACCCTACGAGCAGTACTTC
cdr3_aa: CASSHQGEPYEQYF
v_call: TRBV7-9
j_call: TRBJ2-7
d_call: TRBD1
clone_size: NA

cdr3_nt: TGTGCCAGCAGCCGCTCCGGGACAGGGGGCACAGATACGCAGTATTTT
cdr3_aa: CASSRSGTGGTDTQYF
v_call: TRBV7-3
j_call: TRBJ2-3
d_call: TRBD1
clone_size: NA

cdr3_nt: TGTGCCAGCAGTGAATTGAGCTCTGGAAACACCATATATTTT
cdr3_aa: CASSELSSGNTIYF
v_call: TRBV25-1
j_call: TRBJ1-3
d_call: NA
clone_size: NA

cdr3_nt: TGTGCCAGCAGTTGGGGGGGCGACTATGGCTACACCTTC
cdr3_aa: CASSWGGDYGYTF
v_call: TRBV28
j_call: TRBJ1-2
d_call: NA
clone_size: once

cdr3_nt: TGCAGCGTTGTTACGAGCTCCTACAATGAGCAGTTCTTC
cdr3_aa: CSVVTSSYNEQFF
v_call: TRBV29-1
j_call: TRBJ2-1
d_call: NA
clone_size: NA

cdr3_nt: TGTGCCAGCAGCTTAGGGGGCGGGGGGAGTAGGGAGACCCAGTACTTC
cdr3_aa: CASSLGGGGSRETQYF
v_call: TRBV11-2
j_call: TRBJ2-5
d_call: TRBD2
clone_size: NA

cdr3_nt: TGTGCCATCAACTCCGGGACAGGGGACGGCTACACCTTC
cdr3_aa: CAINSGTGDGYTF
v_call: TRBV10-3
j_call: TRBJ1-2
d_call: TRBD1
clone_size: NA

cdr3_nt: TGTGCCAGCCGGGACAGGGGGGATGGCTACACCTTC
cdr3_aa: CASRDRGDGYTF
v_call: TRBV5-4
j_call: TRBJ1-2
d_call: TRBD1
clone_size: NA

cdr3_nt: TGTGCCAGCAGCTTAGGGGACAGGGCGGCGAACACCGGGGAGCTGTTTTTT
cdr3_aa: CASSLGDRAANTGELFF
v_call: TRBV7-2
j_call: TRBJ2-2
d_call: TRBD1
clone_size: NA

cdr3_nt: TGCAGCGTTGAAGATCGGCGGCCCAACGATGGAAACACCATATATTTT
cdr3_aa: CSVEDRRPNDGNTIYF
v_call: TRBV29-1
j_call: TRBJ1-3
d_call: NA
clone_size: NA

cdr3_nt: TGTGCCAGCAGTTTAGCAGGACAGGTCTCTGGAAACACCATATATTTT
cdr3_aa: CASSLAGQVSGNTIYF
v_call: TRBV28
j_call: TRBJ1-3
d_call: TRBD1
clone_size: NA

cdr3_nt: TGTGCCAGCAGTTTCTCTGCGGGATTAGTAGAGACCCAGTACTTC
cdr3_aa: CASSFSAGLVETQYF
v_call: TRBV28
j_call: TRBJ2-5
d_call: NA
clone_size: NA

cdr3_nt: TGTGCCAGCAGTTTCACGCTTGGGGGGAACACCATATATTTT
cdr3_aa: CASSFTLGGNTIYF
v_call: TRBV28
j_call: TRBJ1-3
d_call: NA
clone_size: NA

cdr3_nt: TGTGCCAGCAGCCCTAAGAGCGGGAGTGGAGACGGGGAGCTGTTTTTT
cdr3_aa: CASSPKSGSGDGELFF
v_call: TRBV13
j_call: TRBJ2-2
d_call: TRBD2
clone_size: NA

cdr3_nt: TGTGCCAGCAGCTTCGGCGGGACCCAGGGAGAGACCCAGTACTTC
cdr3_aa: CASSFGGTQGETQYF
v_call: TRBV7-9
j_call: TRBJ2-5
d_call: NA
clone_size: NA

cdr3_nt: TGTGCCAGCAGCCCTAACAGGGGATACGAGCAGTACTTC
cdr3_aa: CASSPNRGYEQYF
v_call: TRBV6-5
j_call: TRBJ2-7
d_call: TRBD1
clone_size: NA

cdr3_nt: TGTGCCAGCAGCTTAGGGACTAGCGGGAGCACAGATACGCAGTATTTT
cdr3_aa: CASSLGTSGSTDTQYF
v_call: TRBV11-3
j_call: TRBJ2-3
d_call: TRBD2
clone_size: NA

cdr3_nt: TGTGCCAGCAGTACCGGGACAGGTGTTGCCGGGGAGCTGTTTTTT
cdr3_aa: CASSTGTGVAGELFF
v_call: TRBV6-5
j_call: TRBJ2-2
d_call: TRBD1
clone_size: NA

cdr3_nt: TGTGCCAGCAGTGAGAGTAGCGGGAGCAACGAGCAGTACTTC
cdr3_aa: CASSESSGSNEQYF
v_call: TRBV2
j_call: TRBJ2-7
d_call: TRBD2
clone_size: NA

cdr3_nt: TGTGCCAGCAGCTTAGAAAACAGTCAGTACTTC
cdr3_aa: CASSLENSQYF
v_call: TRBV7-9
j_call: TRBJ2-4
d_call: NA
clone_size: NA

cdr3_nt: TGTGCCAGCAGTTTCCTAGGCCCCGGGGGTGAAAAACTGTTTTTT
cdr3_aa: CASSFLGPGGEKLFF
v_call: TRBV27
j_call: TRBJ1-4
d_call: NA
clone_size: NA

cdr3_nt: TGTGCCAGCAGCTTGGGTCTAGTACCTAACTACGAGCAGTACTTC
cdr3_aa: CASSLGLVPNYEQYF
v_call: TRBV7-2
j_call: TRBJ2-7
d_call: NA
clone_size: NA

cdr3_nt: TGTGCCACCAGCAGAGATCCCCGGGCGGGAGTGGACAATGAGCAGTTCTTC
cdr3_aa: CATSRDPRAGVDNEQFF
v_call: TRBV15
j_call: TRBJ2-1
d_call: TRBD2
clone_size: NA

cdr3_nt: TGTGCCAGCAGCCCACGACAGGGCCTATACGAGCAGTACTTC
cdr3_aa: CASSPRQGLYEQYF
v_call: TRBV13
j_call: TRBJ2-7
d_call: TRBD1
clone_size: NA

cdr3_nt: TGTGCCTGGGGACTAGCGACCGGGGAGCTGTTTTTT
cdr3_aa: CAWGLATGELFF
v_call: TRBV30
j_call: TRBJ2-2
d_call: TRBD2
clone_size: NA

cdr3_nt: TGTGCCAGCAGCGGGGGCCGGTATGGCTACACCTTC
cdr3_aa: CASSGGRYGYTF
v_call: TRBV7-9
j_call: TRBJ1-2
d_call: NA
clone_size: NA

cdr3_nt: TGCGCCAGCAGCTTGGGAGACAGGGGAAAATACTACAATGAGCAGTTCTTC
cdr3_aa: CASSLGDRGKYYNEQFF
v_call: TRBV5-1
j_call: TRBJ2-1
d_call: TRBD1
clone_size: NA

cdr3_nt: TGTGCCAGCACGAGAGGACAGGGATACAATGAGCAGTTCTTC
cdr3_aa: CASTRGQGYNEQFF
v_call: TRBV6-1
j_call: TRBJ2-1
d_call: TRBD1
clone_size: NA

cdr3_nt: TGTGCCAGCAGTATCCGACAGGGTAGCTATGGCTACACCTTC
cdr3_aa: CASSIRQGSYGYTF
v_call: TRBV28
j_call: TRBJ1-2
d_call: TRBD1
clone_size: once

cdr3_nt: TGTGCCATCAGTGGGACAGGGGGAAGCATGAACACTGAAGCTTTCTTT
cdr3_aa: CAISGTGGSMNTEAFF
v_call: TRBV10-3
j_call: TRBJ1-1
d_call: TRBD1
clone_size: NA

cdr3_nt: TGTGCCAGCAGTCGACAGCTAAACACTGAAGCTTTCTTT
cdr3_aa: CASSRQLNTEAFF
v_call: TRBV2
j_call: TRBJ1-1
d_call: NA
clone_size: NA

cdr3_nt: TGTGCCATCAGTGGCGGAACAGGGGGTCCCTACGAGCAGTACTTC
cdr3_aa: CAISGGTGGPYEQYF
v_call: TRBV10-3
j_call: TRBJ2-7
d_call: TRBD1
clone_size: NA

cdr3_nt: TGCGCCAGCAGCTTACTAGCGGGAACTACCTACGAGCAGTACTTC
cdr3_aa: CASSLLAGTTYEQYF
v_call: TRBV5-1
j_call: TRBJ2-7
d_call: TRBD2
clone_size: once

cdr3_nt: TGTGCCAGCACCTCAACAGGGGCGGAAGCTTTCTTT
cdr3_aa: CASTSTGAEAFF
v_call: TRBV6-6
j_call: TRBJ1-1
d_call: TRBD1
clone_size: NA

cdr3_nt: TGTGCCAGCTCACCAATACCGATTTCACCGGGGGGCACCCCCAACGCTTTCTTT
cdr3_aa: CASSPIPISPGGTPNAFF
v_call: TRBV18
j_call: TRBJ1-1
d_call: NA
clone_size: NA

cdr3_nt: TGTGCCAGCAGTGCAGGGCCAGGGTACAATGAGCAGTTCTTC
cdr3_aa: CASSAGPGYNEQFF
v_call: TRBV2
j_call: TRBJ2-1
d_call: NA
clone_size: NA

cdr3_nt: TGTGCCAGCACCCAGGGAGGTGAGCAGTTCTTC
cdr3_aa: CASTQGGEQFF
v_call: TRBV6-5
j_call: TRBJ2-1
d_call: NA
clone_size: NA

cdr3_nt: TGTGCCAGTAGTATCAGCGGAGCCTACGAGCAGTACTTC
cdr3_aa: CASSISGAYEQYF
v_call: TRBV19
j_call: TRBJ2-7
d_call: NA
clone_size: NA

cdr3_nt: TGTGCCAGCAGCTTAGATTGGGGACTGCGAGTTGAGACCCAGTACTTC
cdr3_aa: CASSLDWGLRVETQYF
v_call: TRBV7-8
j_call: TRBJ2-5
d_call: NA
clone_size: NA

cdr3_nt: TGTGCCAGCAGTTCCCGTAGCGGGAGGCCCACAGATACGCAGTATTTT
cdr3_aa: CASSSRSGRPTDTQYF
v_call: TRBV2
j_call: TRBJ2-3
d_call: TRBD2
clone_size: few

cdr3_nt: TGTGCCAGCAGCCAAGGGAGACCCGGGGGTGGAGAGACCCAGTACTTC
cdr3_aa: CASSQGRPGGGETQYF
v_call: TRBV4-2
j_call: TRBJ2-5
d_call: NA
clone_size: once

cdr3_nt: TGTGCCAGTTACCTACAGGGGGCGTTGAGCTACACCTTC
cdr3_aa: CASYLQGALSYTF
v_call: TRBV19
j_call: TRBJ1-2
d_call: TRBD1
clone_size: NA

cdr3_nt: TGTGCCAGCAGCCAAGAAATCAGGAACACTGAAGCTTTCTTT
cdr3_aa: CASSQEIRNTEAFF
v_call: TRBV14
j_call: TRBJ1-1
d_call: NA
clone_size: once

cdr3_nt: TGTGCCATCAGTCCCGACATATACGAGCAGTACTTC
cdr3_aa: CAISPDIYEQYF
v_call: TRBV10-3
j_call: TRBJ2-7
d_call: NA
clone_size: NA

cdr3_nt: TGTGCCAGCTCCGAGGCAGGGGACAATTCACCCCTCCACTTT
cdr3_aa: CASSEAGDNSPLHF
v_call: TRBV9
j_call: TRBJ1-6
d_call: NA
clone_size: few

cdr3_nt: TGTGCCTGGATTCGGGCGACAGGGGGTTTATCCTACGAGCAGTACTTC
cdr3_aa: CAWIRATGGLSYEQYF
v_call: TRBV30
j_call: TRBJ2-7
d_call: TRBD1
clone_size: NA

cdr3_nt: TGTGCCTGGAGTGTGTCTCTTCCCGGGACTTATAATTCACCCCTCCACTTT
cdr3_aa: CAWSVSLPGTYNSPLHF
v_call: TRBV30
j_call: TRBJ1-6
d_call: NA
clone_size: NA

cdr3_nt: TGTGCCAGCAGTGAAGGATCGGGGTCCTCTGGAAACACCATATATTTT
cdr3_aa: CASSEGSGSSGNTIYF
v_call: TRBV6-1
j_call: TRBJ1-3
d_call: NA
clone_size: NA

cdr3_nt: TGTGCCAGTAGTATGGTAAGGGGAAATGGGGAGCAGTACTTC
cdr3_aa: CASSMVRGNGEQYF
v_call: TRBV19
j_call: TRBJ2-7
d_call: NA
clone_size: NA

cdr3_nt: TGTGCCAGCAGTGAAACTCCTCGAGGTAACTATGGCTACACCTTC
cdr3_aa: CASSETPRGNYGYTF
v_call: TRBV6-1
j_call: TRBJ1-2
d_call: NA
clone_size: NA

cdr3_nt: TGTGCCAGCAGCTTATCCGACACTAACTATGGCTACACCTTC
cdr3_aa: CASSLSDTNYGYTF
v_call: TRBV7-8
j_call: TRBJ1-2
d_call: NA
clone_size: NA

cdr3_nt: TGCGCCAGCACCGAGAGTCCCCGCACTGAAGCTTTCTTT
cdr3_aa: CASTESPRTEAFF
v_call: TRBV5-1
j_call: TRBJ1-1
d_call: NA
clone_size: NA

cdr3_nt: TGTGCCAGCAGCTCGCCCACTAGCGGGATCTACGAGCAGTACTTC
cdr3_aa: CASSSPTSGIYEQYF
v_call: TRBV5-6
j_call: TRBJ2-7
d_call: TRBD2
clone_size: few

cdr3_nt: TGTGCCAGCAGTTATTTCTCGTCAGGGGCCAATCAGCCCCAGCATTTT
cdr3_aa: CASSYFSSGANQPQHF
v_call: TRBV6-6
j_call: TRBJ1-5
d_call: NA
clone_size: once

cdr3_nt: TGTGCCAGCAGCGGACAGGGGGCGGGGGGACCCCAGCATTTT
cdr3_aa: CASSGQGAGGPQHF
v_call: TRBV9
j_call: TRBJ1-5
d_call: TRBD1
clone_size: few

cdr3_nt: TGTGCCAGCAGGCGGGAGGGCTTGGGCCACAATGAGCAGTTCTTC
cdr3_aa: CASRREGLGHNEQFF
v_call: TRBV5-8
j_call: TRBJ2-1
d_call: TRBD2
clone_size: NA

cdr3_nt: TGTGCCAGCAGCCAACCTAGCGGGGGCACCTACGAGCAGTACTTC
cdr3_aa: CASSQPSGGTYEQYF
v_call: TRBV7-9
j_call: TRBJ2-7
d_call: TRBD2
clone_size: NA

cdr3_nt: TGTGCCTGGAGTGTACCCCAACGAAAGTTAAGAGACATTCAGTACTTC
cdr3_aa: CAWSVPQRKLRDIQYF
v_call: TRBV30
j_call: TRBJ2-4
d_call: NA
clone_size: NA